The clone carrying this TCR beta chain was detected many times. The antigen is not known. This entry belongs to a study of response to subunit inactivated influenza vaccine. TCRdb ran MiXCR on the RT-PCR reads and lists one entry per CDR3 protein. The data contain 500,000 to 650,000 distinct CDR3 sequences, less than 10% of them singletons. Whole-study results and caveats: The authors suggested that every seasonal influenza vaccination recruits few new T cells.

The sequence derives from a man between 50 and 69 years old who received an inactivated influenza vaccine. The sequences come from PBMCs from blood, collected roughly 24 months after vaccination.

The CDR3 region has the DNA TGTGCCAGCTTCGGGACAGGGAGCACCTACGAGCAGTACTTC. This codes for CASFGTGSTYEQYF. The chain recombines TRBV6-2 or TRBV6-3 with TRBJ2-7, with TRBD1 matching over 9 bases. The V and J ends lost 8 bases and 2 bases, in that order; junction bases with no gene match: 7. CDR1 MNHEY and CDR2 SVGEGT come from the germline V gene. The CDR3 totals 14 residues.